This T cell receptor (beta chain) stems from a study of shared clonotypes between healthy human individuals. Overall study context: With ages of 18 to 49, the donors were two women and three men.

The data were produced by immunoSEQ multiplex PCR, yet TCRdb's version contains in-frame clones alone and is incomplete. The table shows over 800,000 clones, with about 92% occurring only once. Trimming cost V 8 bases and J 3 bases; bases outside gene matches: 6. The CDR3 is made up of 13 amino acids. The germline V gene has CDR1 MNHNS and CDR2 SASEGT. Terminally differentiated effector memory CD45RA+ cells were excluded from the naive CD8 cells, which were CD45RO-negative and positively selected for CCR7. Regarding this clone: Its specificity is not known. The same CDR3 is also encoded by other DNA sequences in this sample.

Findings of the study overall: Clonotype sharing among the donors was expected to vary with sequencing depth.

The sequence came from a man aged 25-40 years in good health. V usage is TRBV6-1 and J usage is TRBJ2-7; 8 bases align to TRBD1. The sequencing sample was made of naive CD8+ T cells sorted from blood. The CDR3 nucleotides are TGTGCCAGCCGTGGACAGGGTAGCTACGAGCAGTACTTC. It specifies CASRGQGSYEQYF.